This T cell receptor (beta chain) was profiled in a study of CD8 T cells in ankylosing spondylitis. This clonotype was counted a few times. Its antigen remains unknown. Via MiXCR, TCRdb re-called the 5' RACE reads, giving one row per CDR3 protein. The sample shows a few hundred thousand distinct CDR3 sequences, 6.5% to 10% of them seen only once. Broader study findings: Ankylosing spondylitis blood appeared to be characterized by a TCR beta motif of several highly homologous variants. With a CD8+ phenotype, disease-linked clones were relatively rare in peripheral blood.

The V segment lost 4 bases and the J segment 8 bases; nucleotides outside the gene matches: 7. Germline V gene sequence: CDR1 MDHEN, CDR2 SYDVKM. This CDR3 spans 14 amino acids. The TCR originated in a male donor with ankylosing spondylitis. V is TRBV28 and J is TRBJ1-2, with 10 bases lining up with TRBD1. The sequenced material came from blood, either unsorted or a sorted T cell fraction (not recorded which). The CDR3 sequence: CASSYPGQGLGYTF. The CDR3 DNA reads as TGTGCCAGCAGTTATCCGGGACAGGGGCTGGGCTACACCTTC.